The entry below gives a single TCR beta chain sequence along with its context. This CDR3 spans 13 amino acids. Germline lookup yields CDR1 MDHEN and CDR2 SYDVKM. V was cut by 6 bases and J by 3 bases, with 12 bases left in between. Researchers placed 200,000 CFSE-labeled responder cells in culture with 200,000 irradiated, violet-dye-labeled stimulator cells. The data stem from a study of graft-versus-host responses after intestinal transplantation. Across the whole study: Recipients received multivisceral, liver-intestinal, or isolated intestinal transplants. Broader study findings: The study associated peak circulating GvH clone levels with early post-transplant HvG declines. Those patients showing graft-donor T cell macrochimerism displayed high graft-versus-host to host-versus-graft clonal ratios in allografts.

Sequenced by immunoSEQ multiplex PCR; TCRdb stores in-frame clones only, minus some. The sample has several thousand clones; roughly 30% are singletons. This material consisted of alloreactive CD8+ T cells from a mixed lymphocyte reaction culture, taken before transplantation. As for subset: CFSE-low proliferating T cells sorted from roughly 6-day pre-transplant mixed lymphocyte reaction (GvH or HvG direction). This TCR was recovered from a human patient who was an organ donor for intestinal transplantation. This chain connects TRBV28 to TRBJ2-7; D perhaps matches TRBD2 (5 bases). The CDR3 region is CASRPWGVYEQYF. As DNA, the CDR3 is TGTGCCAGCAGGCCCTGGGGAGTCTACGAGCAGTACTTC. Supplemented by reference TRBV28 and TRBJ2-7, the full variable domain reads DVKVTQSSRYLVKRTGEKVFLECVQDMDHENMFWYRQDPGLGLRLIYFSYDVKMKEKGDIPEGYSVSREKKERFSLILESASTNQTSMYLCASRPWGVYEQYFGPGTRLTVT.